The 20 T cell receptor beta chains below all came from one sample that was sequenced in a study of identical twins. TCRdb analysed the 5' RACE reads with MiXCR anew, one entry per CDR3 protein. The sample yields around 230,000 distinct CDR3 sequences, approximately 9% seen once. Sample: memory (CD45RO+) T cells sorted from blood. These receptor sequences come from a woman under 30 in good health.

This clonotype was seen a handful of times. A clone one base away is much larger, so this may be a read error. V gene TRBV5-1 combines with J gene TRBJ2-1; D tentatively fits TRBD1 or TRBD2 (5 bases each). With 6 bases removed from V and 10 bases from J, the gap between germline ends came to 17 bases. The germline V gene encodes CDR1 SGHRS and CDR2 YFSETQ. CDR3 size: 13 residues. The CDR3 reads CASNFNRGVEQFF. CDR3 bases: TGCGCCAGCAACTTTAACCGAGGGGTCGAGCAGTTCTTC.

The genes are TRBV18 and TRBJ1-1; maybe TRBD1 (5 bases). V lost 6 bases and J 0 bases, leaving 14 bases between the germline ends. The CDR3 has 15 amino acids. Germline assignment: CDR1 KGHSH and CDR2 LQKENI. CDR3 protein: CASSGTGGMNTEAFF. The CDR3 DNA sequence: TGTGCCAGCTCCGGGACCGGCGGTATGAACACTGAAGCTTTCTTT.

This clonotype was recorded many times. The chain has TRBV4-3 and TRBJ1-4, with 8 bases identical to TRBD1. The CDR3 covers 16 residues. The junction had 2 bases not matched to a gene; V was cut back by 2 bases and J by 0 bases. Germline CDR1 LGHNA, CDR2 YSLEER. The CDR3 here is CASSQKQGATNEKLFF. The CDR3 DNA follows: TGCGCCAGCAGCCAAAAACAGGGGGCAACTAATGAAAAACTGTTTTTT.

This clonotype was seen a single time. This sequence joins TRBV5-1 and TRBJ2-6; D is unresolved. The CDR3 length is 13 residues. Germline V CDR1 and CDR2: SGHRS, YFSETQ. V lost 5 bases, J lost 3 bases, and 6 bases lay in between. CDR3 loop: CASSSFGANVLTF. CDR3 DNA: TGCGCCAGCAGTAGTTTTGGGGCCAACGTCCTGACTTTC.

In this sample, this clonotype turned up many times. CDR3 region: CASSSTGGYEKLFF. For the CDR3, the DNA is TGTGCCAGCAGTTCGACAGGGGGGTATGAAAAACTGTTTTTT. V and J are TRBV12-3 or TRBV12-4 and TRBJ1-4; the match to TRBD1 covers 9 bases. This CDR3 contains 14 residues. V lost 4 bases and J lost 6; bases outside the gene matches: 3.

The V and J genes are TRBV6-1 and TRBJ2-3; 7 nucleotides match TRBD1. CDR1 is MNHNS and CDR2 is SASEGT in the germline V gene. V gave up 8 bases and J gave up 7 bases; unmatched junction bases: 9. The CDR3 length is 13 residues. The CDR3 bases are TGTGCCAGCTCCCGACAGGGAAGAAATACGCAGTATTTT. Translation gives CASSRQGRNTQYF.

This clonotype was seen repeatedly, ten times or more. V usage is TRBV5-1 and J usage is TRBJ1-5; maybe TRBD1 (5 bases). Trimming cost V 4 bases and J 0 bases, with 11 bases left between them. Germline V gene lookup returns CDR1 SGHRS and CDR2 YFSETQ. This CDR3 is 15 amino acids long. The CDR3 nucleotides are TGCGCCAGCAGCCCGACAGCAAATAGCAATCAGCCCCAGCATTTT. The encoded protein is CASSPTANSNQPQHF.

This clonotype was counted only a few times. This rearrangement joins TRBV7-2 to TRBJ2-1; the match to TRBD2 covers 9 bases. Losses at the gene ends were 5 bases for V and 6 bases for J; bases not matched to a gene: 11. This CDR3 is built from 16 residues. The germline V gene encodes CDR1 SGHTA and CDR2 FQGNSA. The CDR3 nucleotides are TGTGCCAGCAGCCCGGGGGGCGGGAGGGAGCTCAATGAGCAGTTCTTC. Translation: CASSPGGGRELNEQFF.

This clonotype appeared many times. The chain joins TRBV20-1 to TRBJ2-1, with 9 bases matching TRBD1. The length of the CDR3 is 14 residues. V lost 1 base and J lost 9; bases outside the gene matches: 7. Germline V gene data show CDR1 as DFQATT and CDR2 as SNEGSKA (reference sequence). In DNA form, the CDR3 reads TGCAGTGCTAGAGGGACAGGGGAGGTTGCTGAGCAGTTCTTC. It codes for CSARGTGEVAEQFF.

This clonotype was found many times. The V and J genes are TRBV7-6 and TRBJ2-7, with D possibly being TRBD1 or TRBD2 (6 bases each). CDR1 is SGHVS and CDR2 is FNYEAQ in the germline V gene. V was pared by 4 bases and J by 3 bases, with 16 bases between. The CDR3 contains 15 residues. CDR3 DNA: TGTGCCAGCAGCTCGTGGAGGGGGAGGATCTACGAGCAGTACTTC. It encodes CASSSWRGRIYEQYF.

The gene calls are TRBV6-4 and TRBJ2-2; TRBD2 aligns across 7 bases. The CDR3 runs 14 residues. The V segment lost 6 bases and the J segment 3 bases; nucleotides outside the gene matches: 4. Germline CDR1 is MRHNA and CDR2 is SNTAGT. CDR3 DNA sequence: TGTGCCAGCAGGACTACTAGCGACACCGGGGAGCTGTTTTTT. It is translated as CASRTTSDTGELFF.

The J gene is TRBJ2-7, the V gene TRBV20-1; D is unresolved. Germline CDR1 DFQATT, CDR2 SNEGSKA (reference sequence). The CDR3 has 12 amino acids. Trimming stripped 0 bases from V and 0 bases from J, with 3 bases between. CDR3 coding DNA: TGCAGTGCTAGAGACCTCTCCTACGAGCAGTACTTC. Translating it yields CSARDLSYEQYF.

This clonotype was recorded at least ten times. CDR3 sequence (DNA): TGTGCCAGCAGCCTAACGGCCCAGGGGTTTCTCAAGGTAAAGTACAACACTGAAGCTTTCTTT. Its translation: CASSLTAQGFLKVKYNTEAFF. The chain combines TRBV11-1 with TRBJ1-1; TRBD1 might be the D (6 bases). Germline-derived CDR1 and CDR2 are SGHAT and FQDESV (reference sequence). Trimming pared 5 bases from V and 2 bases from J, leaving 33 bases between. The CDR3 covers 21 residues.

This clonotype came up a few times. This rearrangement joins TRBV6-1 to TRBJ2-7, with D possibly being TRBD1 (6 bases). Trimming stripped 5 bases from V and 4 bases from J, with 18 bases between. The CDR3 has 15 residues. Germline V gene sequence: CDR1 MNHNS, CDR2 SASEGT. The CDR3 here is CASSPGTRDAYEQYF. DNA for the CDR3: TGTGCCAGCAGTCCGGGGACAAGAGACGCGTACGAGCAGTACTTC.

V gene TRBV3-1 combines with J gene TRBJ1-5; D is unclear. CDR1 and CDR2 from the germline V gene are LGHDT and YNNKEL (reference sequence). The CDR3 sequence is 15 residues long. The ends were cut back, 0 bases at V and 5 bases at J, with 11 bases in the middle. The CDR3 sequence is CASSQDTDVYQPQHF. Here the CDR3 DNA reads TGTGCCAGCAGCCAAGATACGGACGTTTATCAGCCCCAGCATTTT.

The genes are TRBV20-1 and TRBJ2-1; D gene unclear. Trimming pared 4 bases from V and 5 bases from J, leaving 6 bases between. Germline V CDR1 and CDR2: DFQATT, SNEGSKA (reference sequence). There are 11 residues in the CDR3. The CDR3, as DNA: TGCAGTGCTACCGGTCACAATGAGCAGTTCTTC. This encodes CSATGHNEQFF.

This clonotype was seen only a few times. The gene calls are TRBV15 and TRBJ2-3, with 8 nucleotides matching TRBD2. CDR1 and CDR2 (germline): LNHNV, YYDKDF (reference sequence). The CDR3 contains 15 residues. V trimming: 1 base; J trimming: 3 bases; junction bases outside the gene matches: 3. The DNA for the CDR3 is TGTGCCACCAGCAGAGGTGGGACTAGAACAGATACGCAGTATTTT. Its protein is CATSRGGTRTDTQYF.

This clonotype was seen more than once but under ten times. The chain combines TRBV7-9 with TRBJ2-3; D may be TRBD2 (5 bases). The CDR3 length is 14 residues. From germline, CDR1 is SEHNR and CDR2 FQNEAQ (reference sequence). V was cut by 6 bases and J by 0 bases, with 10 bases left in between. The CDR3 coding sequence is TGTGCCAGCAGTGCGGCGGGTAGCACAGATACGCAGTATTTT. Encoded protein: CASSAAGSTDTQYF.

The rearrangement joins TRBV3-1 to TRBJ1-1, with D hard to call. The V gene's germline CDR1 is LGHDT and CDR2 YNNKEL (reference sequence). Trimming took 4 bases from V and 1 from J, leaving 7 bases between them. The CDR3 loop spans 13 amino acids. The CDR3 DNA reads TGTGCCAGCAGCCTGTGGGAGAACACTGAAGCTTTCTTT. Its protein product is CASSLWENTEAFF. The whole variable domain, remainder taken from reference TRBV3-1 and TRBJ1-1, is DTAVSQTPKYLVTQMGNDKSIKCEQNLGHDTMYWYKQDSKKFLKIMFSYNNKELIINETVPNRFSPKSPDKAHLNLHINSLELGDSAVYFCASSLWENTEAFFGQGTRLTVV.

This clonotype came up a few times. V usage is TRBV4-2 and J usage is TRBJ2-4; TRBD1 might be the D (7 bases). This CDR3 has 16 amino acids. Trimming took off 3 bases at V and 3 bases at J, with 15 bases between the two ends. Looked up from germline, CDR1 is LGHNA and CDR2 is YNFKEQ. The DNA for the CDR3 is TGTGCCAGCAGCCATCAGGGGGGCGAGGGCAAAAACATTCAGTACTTC. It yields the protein CASSHQGGEGKNIQYF.